The next 16 T cell receptor beta chains were all read from a single sample in a study of T cell responses to AZD1222 COVID-19 vaccine (dated by TCRdb to about 2021). The library was built by means of the immunoSEQ multiplex PCR assay. TCRdb stores this immuneACCESS table with in-frame sequences only. Part of the clones is absent; in the studies checked, under half of the shortfall reflects unresolved V genes, and no reason is known for the rest. Recorded for this sample are roughly 270,000 clones; around 93% of them occurred a single time. The top ten hold about 0.5% of the sample. Read against the paper, the sample's time point label means: about 28 days (+/-7) after the second vaccine dose. Material: peripheral blood, obtained 28 days after the second AZD1222 dose. These receptors all stem from an adult who received the AZD1222 COVID-19 vaccine.

V is TRBV2 and J is TRBJ2-2; the match to TRBD1 covers 8 bases. This CDR3 has 14 amino acids. V gave up 5 bases and J gave up 5 bases; unmatched junction bases: 4. The V gene's germline CDR1 is SNHLY and CDR2 FYNNEI. CDR3 in DNA: TGTGCCAGCAGTACAGGGGGGAGGACCGGGGAGCTGTTTTTT. Translated, it gives CASSTGGRTGELFF.

The chain carries TRBV7-2 and TRBJ2-5; D possibly corresponds to TRBD1 (5 bases). V lost 1 base to trimming and J lost 2 bases, with 8 bases between them. Looked up from germline, CDR1 is SGHTA and CDR2 is FQGNSA. The CDR3 is 14 residues long. The CDR3 DNA follows: TGTGCCAGCAGCTTAGTGCAGGGTCAAGAGACCCAGTACTTC. It is translated as CASSLVQGQETQYF.

The V call is TRBV3-1 (or the pseudogene TRBV3-2), the J call TRBJ1-1; maybe TRBD1 (6 bases). Germline loops: CDR1 LGHDT, CDR2 YNNKEL (reference sequence). With 6 bases removed from V and 1 base from J, the gap between germline ends came to 9 bases. The CDR3 has 13 residues. CDR3 nucleotide sequence: TGTGCCAGCAGTCGGGGGCAGAACACTGAAGCTTTCTTT. It yields the protein CASSRGQNTEAFF.

This sequence joins TRBV9 and TRBJ2-2; D gene unclear. CDR1 SGDLS and CDR2 YYNGEE come from the germline V gene. The length of the CDR3 is 14 residues. V shed 7 bases and J shed 4 bases, with 14 bases lying between them. The CDR3 region has the DNA TGTGCCAGCTCAACAGACCTCCTCACCGGGGAGCTGTTTTTT. This gives the protein CASSTDLLTGELFF.

The chain employs TRBV3-1 (or the pseudogene TRBV3-2) and TRBJ2-7; tentative D call: TRBD2 (5 bases). Germline-derived CDR1 and CDR2 are LGHDT and YNNKEL (reference sequence). This CDR3 comprises 15 residues. Between the trimmed V and J ends, which lost 1 base and 3 bases, there was a span of 13 bases. The chain's CDR3 is CASSQVSGIYYEQYF. In DNA form, the CDR3 reads TGTGCCAGCAGCCAAGTTTCCGGGATCTACTACGAGCAGTACTTC.

The rearrangement joins TRBV5-1 to TRBJ1-1; 12 bases line up with TRBD1. The CDR3 extends over 14 amino acids. J was trimmed by 8 bases and V by 3 bases; bases with no gene match: 5. CDR1 is SGHRS and CDR2 is YFSETQ in the germline V gene. CDR3 in amino acids: CASSWGQGAPEAFF. In DNA form, the CDR3 reads TGCGCCAGCAGCTGGGGACAGGGGGCCCCCGAAGCTTTCTTT. Full variable domain (outside the CDR3, taken from reference TRBV5-1 and TRBJ1-1): KAGVTQTPRYLIKTRGQQVTLSCSPISGHRSVSWYQQTPGQGLQFLFEYFSETQRNKGNFPGRFSGRQFSNSRSEMNVSTLELGDSALYLCASSWGQGAPEAFFGQGTRLTVV.

V is TRBV28 and J is TRBJ1-5, with 7 bases matching TRBD1. The V and J ends lost 2 bases and 5 bases, in that order; junction bases with no gene match: 3. CDR3 length: 14 amino acids. Per the germline V gene, CDR1 is MDHEN and CDR2 is SYDVKM. CDR3 in DNA: TGTGCCAGCAGTTTAAAGGGGGCGCATCAGCCCCAGCATTTT. This sequence encodes CASSLKGAHQPQHF.

This clone showed up just once. The chain recombines TRBV28 with TRBJ2-7, with D perhaps matching TRBD1 (5 bases). The CDR3 covers 14 residues. Germline V lookup: CDR1 MDHEN, CDR2 SYDVKM. V was pared by 6 bases and J by 2 bases, with 14 bases between. CDR3 in DNA: TGTGCCAGCAGAGGTCCAGGGTCGACCTACGAGCAGTACTTC. Encoded protein: CASRGPGSTYEQYF.

The V gene is TRBV6-5, the J gene TRBJ2-1; TRBD2 matches at 9 bases. This CDR3 contains 15 residues. Unmatched junction bases numbered 2, after V lost 3 bases and J lost 2 bases. Looked up from germline, CDR1 is MNHEY and CDR2 is SVGAGI. Here the CDR3 reads CASSYGGRAYNEQFF. Written as DNA, the CDR3 is TGTGCCAGCAGTTATGGCGGGAGGGCCTACAATGAGCAGTTCTTC.

This rearrangement joins TRBV7-9 to TRBJ2-6, with D possibly TRBD2 on 5 matching bases. This CDR3 region has 15 residues. Germline V gene lookup returns CDR1 SEHNR and CDR2 FQNEAQ (reference sequence). V lost 5 bases, J lost 0 bases, and 8 bases lay in between. The CDR3 here is CASSPRDSGANVLTF. As DNA, the CDR3 is TGTGCCAGCAGCCCTCGGGACTCTGGGGCCAACGTCCTGACTTTC. Together with reference TRBV7-9 and TRBJ2-6, the CDR3 gives the full variable domain: DTGVSQNPRHKITKRGQNVTFRCDPISEHNRLYWYRQTLGQGPEFLTYFQNEAQLEKSRLLSDRFSAERPKGSFSTLEIQRTEQGDSAMYLCASSPRDSGANVLTFGAGSRLTVL.

This chain links TRBV28 with TRBJ1-2; 9 bases are shared with TRBD1. Germline V gene lookup returns CDR1 MDHEN and CDR2 SYDVKM. The CDR3 loop spans 18 amino acids. J gave up 5 bases and V 5 bases, and 18 bases lay outside the gene matches. CDR3 nucleotide sequence: TGTGCCAGCAGTCCGGTGGGGACAGGGAAATTTCGGGAATATGGCTACACCTTC. Translating it yields CASSPVGTGKFREYGYTF.

The chain carries TRBV7-2 and TRBJ2-6; D is ambiguous. CDR1 is SGHTA, CDR2 FQGNSA, per germline. The V and J ends lost 0 bases and 1 base respectively, with 4 bases between them. The CDR3 has 15 residues. The CDR3 is CASSLARSGANVLTF. CDR3 in DNA: TGTGCCAGCAGCTTAGCACGGTCTGGGGCCAACGTCCTGACTTTC. The whole variable domain, filled in from reference TRBV7-2 and TRBJ2-6, reads GAGVSQSPSNKVTEKGKDVELRCDPISGHTALYWYRQSLGQGLEFLIYFQGNSAPDKSGLPSDRFSAERTGGSVSTLTIQRTQQEDSAVYLCASSLARSGANVLTFGAGSRLTVL.

The chain couples TRBV2 to TRBJ2-2; no firm D call. This CDR3 is 14 amino acids long. Trimming pared 7 bases from V and 0 bases from J, leaving 9 bases between. CDR1 is SNHLY, CDR2 FYNNEI, per germline. CDR3 nucleotide sequence: TGTGCCAGCACCCCGAGGTCGAACACCGGGGAGCTGTTTTTT. Translating gives CASTPRSNTGELFF. The variable domain in full, with the rest retrieved from reference TRBV2 and TRBJ2-2, is EPEVTQTPSHQVTQMGQEVILRCVPISNHLYFYWYRQILGQKVEFLVSFYNNEISEKSEIFDDQFSVERPDGSNFTLKIRSTKLEDSAMYFCASTPRSNTGELFFGEGSRLTVL.

The V and J genes are TRBV9 and TRBJ2-1; TRBD2 agrees at 10 bases. This CDR3 has 15 amino acids. Germline V lookup: CDR1 SGDLS, CDR2 YYNGEE. Losses at the gene ends were 6 bases for V and 8 bases for J; bases not matched to a gene: 11. DNA of the CDR3: TGTGCCAGCACCCGACTCGCTAGCGGGAGTGATGAGCAGTTCTTC. Translation gives CASTRLASGSDEQFF.

The count of this clone is one. This chain connects TRBV20-1 to TRBJ1-3; unclear D gene. V was pared by 3 bases and J by 2 bases, with 8 bases between. Germline CDR1 is DFQATT and CDR2 is SNEGSKA (reference sequence). The CDR3 runs to 13 residues. The CDR3 nucleotides read TGCAGTGCTAGTGGCGGTCCTGGAAACACCATATATTTT. Translation gives CSASGGPGNTIYF.

V gene TRBV7-2 combines with J gene TRBJ2-5, with D tentatively TRBD2 (5 bases). V lost 5 bases and J lost 6, with 16 bases in between. The length of the CDR3 is 14 residues. Germline CDR1 SGHTA, CDR2 FQGNSA. CDR3: CASSDGVGSKTQYF. Written as DNA, the CDR3 is TGTGCCAGCAGCGACGGGGTAGGGAGCAAGACCCAGTACTTC.